The entry below gives a single T cell receptor (beta chain) sequence along with its context. The antigen is not known. One end of the junction varies from germline; a read error may be responsible. Whereas donors were nominally healthy upon sampling, unrecorded immune exposures were probable. 60 Vbeta and 13 Jbeta primers were used in PCR. Clones were sequenced by immunoSEQ multiplex PCR, and TCRdb holds only the in-frame ones, with some missing. The sample includes fewer than 150,000 clones, around 80% of them seen just once. The sample comes from a study of cytomegalovirus exposure and HLA in healthy donors. Study outcomes and limitations: Previous analysis showed most TCR beta V segments were productive about 87% or about 30% of the time. Researchers reported in a later analysis that a missense DCLRE1C variant was tied to TCR beta V- and J-gene trimming.

The V gene's germline CDR1 is SGHRS and CDR2 YFSETQ. The CDR3 runs to 13 residues. Source material: PBMCs. This TCR was sampled from a middle-aged man in good health and CMV-seropositive. The chain recombines TRBV5-1 with TRBJ1-1, with 7 bases that match TRBD1. For the CDR3, the DNA is TGCGCCAGCAGCTTGGGACAGGGCCTCGCATCCAGCTTT. Translated: CASSLGQGLASSF.